A selection of T cell receptor beta chains follows, all from one sample in a study of blood T cell repertoires in COVID-19. The method was immunoSEQ multiplex PCR; TCRdb's version includes in-frame clones alone and lacks a portion of them. The data contain roughly 99,000 clones, roughly 78% of them seen just once; the ten biggest clones take up 15% to 20%. Sequenced input: peripheral blood. The receptors originated from an elderly woman with active or convalescent COVID-19. The CDR3 runs from the conserved cysteine through the conserved F or W. A D gene is named only where the DNA matches it firmly. The size field is filled for only some rows; it gives once, few, many or a size class.

D gene	V gene	J gene	clone size	CDR3 DNA	CDR3 protein
TRBD1	TRBV3-1/TRBV3-2	TRBJ2-7	-	TGTGCCAGCAGCCTACGGGACAGGGAAGCCGAGCAGTACTTC	CASSLRDREAEQYF
-	TRBV6-1	TRBJ1-5	-	TGTGCCAGCAGTGAAACACGGGCAGCTTGGGGCTCTTATTATCAGCCCCAGCATTTT	CASSETRAAWGSYYQPQHF
-	TRBV4-1	TRBJ2-1	-	TGCGCCAGCAGCCTAGAGCGGGCGGCCTACAATGAGCAGTTCTTC	CASSLERAAYNEQFF
-	TRBV6-5	TRBJ2-7	-	TGTGCCAGCAGGTTAGACAGTCTCACCTACGAGCAGTACTTC	CASRLDSLTYEQYF
-	TRBV28	TRBJ1-2	few	TGTGCCAGCAGTTCAGGGGCGCATGGCTACACCTTC	CASSSGAHGYTF
TRBD1	TRBV5-5	TRBJ2-7	many	TGTGCCAGCAGCTTACCAGGGACAGGGGGCATCTACGAGCAGTACTTC	CASSLPGTGGIYEQYF
-	TRBV21-1	TRBJ1-5	-	TGTGCCAGCAGTGACAGGGATCAGCCCCAGCATTTT	CASSDRDQPQHF
-	TRBV19	TRBJ1-4	-	TGTGCCAGCCTTCGGCGGGGGGGCGGTGAAAAACTGTTTTTT	CASLRRGGGEKLFF
-	TRBV10-3	TRBJ1-5	-	TGTGCCATCAGGGGGGAAAAGACAGGATCCTTGGGGCCCCAGCATTTT	CAIRGEKTGSLGPQHF
TRBD2	TRBV4-2	TRBJ2-5	-	TGTGCCAGCAGCCAAGTGGTGGGAGGGCAAGGAGAGACCCAGTACTTC	CASSQVVGGQGETQYF
TRBD1	TRBV4-1	TRBJ1-5	few	TGCGCCAGCGGACAGGTTTCCAATCAGCCCCAGCATTTT	CASGQVSNQPQHF
TRBD2	TRBV7-9	TRBJ2-7	-	TGTGCCAGCAGCTTGGGACTAGCGGCCTACGAGCAGTACTTC	CASSLGLAAYEQYF
TRBD1	TRBV6-2/TRBV6-3	TRBJ1-5	-	TGTGCCAGCAGTTACGGGGACAGGGGCGATCAGCCCCAGCATTTT	CASSYGDRGDQPQHF
TRBD2	TRBV9	TRBJ2-3	-	TGTGCCAGCAGCACAAGACTAGCGCCAGATACGCAGTATTTT	CASSTRLAPDTQYF
-	TRBV28	TRBJ1-3	-	TGTGCCAGCAGTGGGACTCCAGGCTCTGGAAACACCATATATTTT	CASSGTPGSGNTIYF
-	TRBV5-1	TRBJ2-1	-	TGCGCCAGCAGCCCCTCGGACAGTAAAGAGCAGTTCTTC	CASSPSDSKEQFF
-	TRBV5-1	TRBJ2-3	-	TGCGCCAGCAGCTTGGAACAGGACGGGACAGATACGCAGTATTTT	CASSLEQDGTDTQYF
TRBD2	TRBV5-1	TRBJ2-3	once	TGCGCCAGCAGCTTGGTAGCGGGGGAGGTTACGCAGTATTTT	CASSLVAGEVTQYF
-	TRBV2	TRBJ1-2	-	TGTGCCAGCAGGGGCCGGGACATAGGGGGCTACACCTTC	CASRGRDIGGYTF
-	TRBV10-3	TRBJ1-1	-	TGTGCCATCAGTGGACTCAGGGGTAAGGCTGAAGCTTTCTTT	CAISGLRGKAEAFF
-	TRBV12-3/TRBV12-4	TRBJ2-5	-	TGTGCCAGCAGCCGGTTCCCAGAGACCCAGTACTTC	CASSRFPETQYF
-	TRBV6-2/TRBV6-3	TRBJ2-5	-	TGTGCCAGCAGTTACACCAATCGGGAGACCCAGTACTTC	CASSYTNRETQYF
TRBD2	TRBV18	TRBJ2-1	-	TGTGCCAGCTCAAAGGGACTAGCGGGGGACAATGAGCAGTTCTTC	CASSKGLAGDNEQFF